A selection of T cell receptor beta chains follows, all from one sample in a study of radiotherapy plus CTLA-4 blockade in lung cancer. TCRdb's copy holds only in-frame clones and misses some; the assay was immunoSEQ multiplex PCR. The sample contains about 45,000 clones, more than 70% of which appear only once. The sequencing used peripheral blood, collected from a patient treated with radiotherapy plus ipilimumab. The source is a human donor with non-small cell lung cancer who had stable disease on radiotherapy plus ipilimumab. CDR3s include the opening cysteine and the closing phenylalanine or tryptophan. Each record gives: V gene, D gene, clone size, J gene, CDR3 protein, CDR3 DNA. The D gene is left open where the match is weak. Not every row has a clone size; where given, it reads once, few, many or a size class.

TRBV7-9	NA	NA	TRBJ2-5	CASSSDRQETQYF	TGTGCCAGCAGTTCTGACAGGCAAGAGACCCAGTACTTC
TRBV5-1	NA	NA	TRBJ2-7	CASSSQAYEQYF	TGCGCCAGCAGCTCACAGGCCTACGAGCAGTACTTC
TRBV4-2	NA	NA	TRBJ1-2	CASSQDSWTVYGYTF	TGTGCCAGCAGCCAAGATTCTTGGACGGTCTATGGCTACACCTTC
TRBV28	TRBD1	NA	TRBJ1-2	CASSGTGGSPRYGYTF	TGTGCCAGCAGTGGGACAGGGGGCTCCCCACGATATGGCTACACCTTC
TRBV7-9	TRBD1	NA	TRBJ1-4	CASSFGQAGEKLFF	TGTGCCAGCAGCTTCGGACAGGCCGGGGAAAAACTGTTTTTT
TRBV30	NA	NA	TRBJ1-2	CAWSVRRLQGYGYTF	TGTGCCTGGAGTGTACGGAGGTTGCAGGGCTATGGCTACACCTTC
TRBV6-5	NA	NA	TRBJ1-2	CASSAGSWAVYGYTF	TGTGCCAGCAGTGCCGGATCGTGGGCAGTCTATGGCTACACCTTC
TRBV5-6	TRBD1	NA	TRBJ1-5	CASSSGQGYSNQPQHF	TGTGCCAGCAGCTCTGGACAGGGATATAGCAATCAGCCCCAGCATTTT
TRBV18	NA	medium-sized	TRBJ2-5	CASSPLPTGGGETQYF	TGTGCCAGCTCTCCTCTTCCGACAGGAGGAGGGGAGACCCAGTACTTC
TRBV2	NA	NA	TRBJ2-2	CASSANRVSNTGELFF	TGTGCCAGCAGTGCAAACAGGGTATCGAACACCGGGGAGCTGTTTTTC
TRBV9	NA	NA	TRBJ1-5	CASSVGGNSNQPQHF	TGTGCCAGCAGCGTAGGAGGGAATAGCAATCAGCCCCAGCATTTT
TRBV9	NA	NA	TRBJ2-1	CASSPPGDPSGSEQFF	TGTGCCAGCAGCCCACCGGGGGACCCCTCGGGATCTGAGCAGTTCTTC
TRBV10-3	TRBD1	NA	TRBJ1-2	CAISDPGQGENGYTF	TGTGCCATCAGTGACCCTGGACAGGGAGAAAATGGCTACACCTTC
TRBV11-3	TRBD1	NA	TRBJ2-3	CASSVTGVETDTQYF	TGTGCCAGCAGCGTAACAGGGGTGGAAACAGATACGCAGTATTTT
TRBV2	NA	NA	TRBJ1-5	CASKGYSNQPQHF	TGTGCCAGCAAAGGGTATAGCAATCAGCCCCAGCATTTT
TRBV30	TRBD1	NA	TRBJ1-1	CAWSGDRAGTEAFF	TGTGCCTGGAGTGGAGACAGGGCGGGCACTGAAGCTTTCTTT
TRBV6-5	NA	NA	TRBJ2-3	CASSYLRDITTQYF	TGTGCCAGCAGTTACCTCCGGGACATCACTACGCAGTATTTT
TRBV2	NA	NA	TRBJ1-1	CASIKEAGAYTEAFF	TGTGCCAGCATTAAGGAGGCAGGGGCATACACTGAAGCTTTCTTT
TRBV27	TRBD2	few	TRBJ2-1	CASGTGGRNEQFF	TGTGCCAGCGGGACCGGGGGGAGGAATGAGCAGTTCTTC
TRBV7-2	NA	NA	TRBJ1-6	CASSFLTRYDSPLHF	TGTGCCAGCAGCTTCCTGACACGTTACGATTCACCCCTCCACTTT
TRBV9	TRBD1	NA	TRBJ1-2	CASSPRQGYGYTF	TGTGCCAGCAGCCCCCGACAGGGGTATGGCTACACCTTC
TRBV6-5	NA	NA	TRBJ1-6	CASSYEPGSYSPLHF	TGTGCCAGCAGTTACGAACCCGGGTCTTATTCACCCCTCCACTTT
TRBV28	TRBD1	NA	TRBJ1-1	CATQDRDTEAFF	TGTGCCACCCAAGACAGGGACACTGAAGCTTTCTTT
TRBV7-9	NA	NA	TRBJ2-3	CASSTDGFTDTQYF	TGTGCCAGCAGTACAGACGGATTCACAGATACGCAGTATTTT
TRBV7-9	NA	NA	TRBJ2-7	CASSLDGVEQYF	TGTGCCAGCAGCTTAGATGGGGTCGAGCAGTACTTC
TRBV29-1	NA	NA	TRBJ1-4	CSVTKGATNEKLFF	TGCAGCGTTACGAAGGGTGCAACTAATGAAAAACTGTTTTTT
TRBV13	NA	NA	TRBJ1-1	CASSLPSPNRAVTEAFF	TGTGCCAGCAGCTTACCCTCCCCGAATCGGGCCGTCACTGAAGCTTTCTTT
TRBV28	NA	NA	TRBJ1-2	CASRQVLNYGYTF	TGTGCCAGCCGACAGGTGCTTAACTATGGCTACACCTTC
TRBV5-1	NA	NA	TRBJ2-5	CASSLSGETQYF	TGCGCCAGCAGCTTGAGTGGGGAGACCCAGTACTTC
TRBV18	NA	NA	TRBJ2-2	CASSPSQGTGELFF	TGTGCCAGCTCACCGAGCCAGGGTACCGGGGAGCTGTTTTTT
TRBV7-8	NA	NA	TRBJ2-1	CASSLRGNEQFF	TGTGCCAGCAGCTTACGAGGTAATGAGCAGTTCTTC
TRBV20-1	NA	NA	TRBJ1-4	CSASNNEKLFF	TGCAGTGCTAGTAATAATGAAAAACTGTTTTTT
TRBV7-8	NA	NA	TRBJ1-1	CASSYLGVQGSNTEAFF	TGTGCCAGCAGCTATTTAGGTGTACAGGGATCCAACACTGAAGCTTTCTTT
TRBV28	NA	NA	TRBJ1-5	CASIISWGQPQHF	TGTGCCAGCATTATCTCTTGGGGTCAGCCCCAGCATTTT
TRBV7-2	NA	NA	TRBJ1-2	CASSPPGRGYTF	TGTGCCAGCAGCCCTCCTGGCCGTGGCTACACCTTC
TRBV15	NA	NA	TRBJ2-5	CATSAGQRGAGEGETQYF	TGTGCCACCAGCGCGGGTCAACGGGGGGCAGGGGAAGGGGAGACCCAGTACTTC
TRBV9	TRBD2	NA	TRBJ2-5	CASSGRLAGGIQETQYF	TGTGCCAGCAGCGGTAGACTAGCGGGGGGCATCCAAGAGACCCAGTACTTC
TRBV10-3	TRBD1	NA	TRBJ1-1	CASRGSGERDTEAFF	TGTGCCTCCAGGGGGTCCGGGGAACGGGACACTGAAGCTTTCTTT
TRBV6-6	NA	NA	TRBJ1-1	CASSYVGRGNTEAFF	TGTGCCAGCAGTTACGTCGGACGGGGGAACACTGAAGCTTTCTTT
TRBV10-3	NA	NA	TRBJ1-5	CAISDSRGGNSNQPQHF	TGTGCCATCAGTGACTCTCGAGGGGGGAATAGCAATCAGCCCCAGCATTTT